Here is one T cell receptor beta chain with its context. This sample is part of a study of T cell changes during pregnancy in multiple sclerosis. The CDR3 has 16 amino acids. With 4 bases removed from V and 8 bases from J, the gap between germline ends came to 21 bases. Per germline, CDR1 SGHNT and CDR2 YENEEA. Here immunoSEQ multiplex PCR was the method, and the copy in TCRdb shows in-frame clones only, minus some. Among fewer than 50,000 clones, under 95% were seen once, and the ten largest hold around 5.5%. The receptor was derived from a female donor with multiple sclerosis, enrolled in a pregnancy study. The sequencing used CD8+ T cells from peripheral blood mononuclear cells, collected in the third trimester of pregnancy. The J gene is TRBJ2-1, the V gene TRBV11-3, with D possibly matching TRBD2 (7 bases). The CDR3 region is CASSYGRGGSGDEQFF. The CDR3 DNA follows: TGTGCCAGCAGCTATGGAAGGGGGGGATCCGGGGATGAGCAGTTCTTC.